This T cell receptor beta chain was recorded in a study of T cell responses to AZD1222 COVID-19 vaccine (dated by TCRdb to the early 2020s). Study-level background: TCR sequencing was performed for 230 to 250 trial participants, of whom around 200 were given two doses of AZD1222 and approximately 25 were given two doses of MenACWY control vaccine. Enrollment into the trials was organized by age into subgroups of 18-55, 56-69 and 70-plus years, and those subgroups contained about 150, 27 and 61 TCR-sequenced participants, respectively.

In the paper's terms, the time point label means: about 28 days (+/-7) after the second vaccine dose. AZD1222 recipients given second doses at about 4 weeks or at about 12 weeks were pooled, since spike-specific TCR depth and breadth were not found to differ between the two schedules. Samples from vaccinated people were obtained from the UK trials COV001 and COV002, which included a single-blind randomized controlled phase 2/3 trial of AZD1222 (ChAdOx1 nCoV-19) in healthy adults. For TCRbeta chain sequencing, PBMC samples were collected from trial participants at day 0 and at day 28 after the second dose. The CDR3 regions of human TCRbeta chains were analyzed by immunosequencing. In the original analysis: Repertoire TCRs were checked for matches against a reference library of SARS-CoV-2-specific TCRs that had been generated using the MIRA antigen-specificity platform. Breadth was defined as the fraction of unique TCRs that were SARS-CoV-2-associated. Depth was defined as the fraction of total T cells that were SARS-CoV-2-associated. Using the MIRA data, each spike-specific TCR was mapped to the spike region that the TCR reacts to and placed in a CD4 or CD8 class. Log10-transformed breadth and depth values were compared by one-way ANOVA with Sidak's multiple comparisons tests. Here the immuneACCESS table is served through TCRdb, limited to in-frame sequences with V and J called. Missing clones are a known gap in these copies; in checked studies unresolved V genes cover under half, and the rest lacks a known reason. V, J and clone size were drawn from that table, and D and trimming were deduced from the DNA. Recorded for this sample are 4,000 to 5,000 clones; about nine tenths of them occurred a single time. Under 6.5% of the sample comes from the top ten.

What the study reported, not specific to this receptor: Because no day 14 peak-response samples were available, the repertoires could be characterized only after the peak T cell response. The 56-69-year group was small, and its depth increase did not reach significance, likely because of low power. Participants were mostly white British, with more females than males. The authors suggested clonal diversity may have been underestimated. Nearly half of unique spike-specific TCRs reportedly recognized epitopes outside regions mutated in the B.1.351 and B.1.1.7 variants. After two AZD1222 doses, spike-specific TCR breadth and depth were significantly higher than at day 0 and than in MenACWY recipients. CD4 TCRs associated with the vaccine covered the entire spike protein, and the dominant responses were in regions 160-218 and 743-854. Conclusions about previously exposed vaccinees were limited because only six AZD1222 recipients were SARS-CoV-2 seropositive at baseline.

The CDR3 runs 15 amino acids, cysteine and phenylalanine included. The CDR3 DNA has 45 bases and is translated from base 1. After removal of 3 bases from V and 5 bases from J, the junction retains 9 bases not matched to a gene. Reading the germline V gene gives CDR1 KGHSH and CDR2 LQKENI. Worth noting for this clone: Its antigen is currently not known. No quality values exist for individual bases; no much larger clone is one base distant.

This sequence originates from an adult who received the AZD1222 COVID-19 vaccine. The sequences come from peripheral blood, collected 28 days after the second AZD1222 dose. The chain employs TRBV18 and TRBJ2-7, and TRBD1 aligns with 8 junction nucleotides. DNA sequence: TGTGCCAGCTCACCTCCCGGGACAGGACTTAACGAGCAGTACTTC. Its product reads: CASSPPGTGLNEQYF.